This T cell receptor beta chain was captured by sequencing in a study of CD8+CD57+ T cells in acquired aplastic anemia. Overall study context: The sorted CD4+ and CD8+ cells yielded an average approximately 3.3 ug of DNA.

This CDR3 spans 14 amino acids. Germline V gene sequence: CDR1 SEHNR, CDR2 FQNEAQ (reference sequence). J gave up 1 base and V 2 bases, and 2 bases lay outside the gene matches. Sequencing involved patients with CD8+CD57+ cell expansion previously shown by flow cytometry. Every patient was diagnosed with severe acquired aplastic anemia. There was no therapy given to any patient before the blood sampling took place. Genomic DNA provided the template from which TCR beta VDJ and CDR3 profiles were obtained. TCRdb recomputed calls from the reads with MiXCR, one row per CDR3 protein. The table has roughly 290,000 distinct CDR3 sequences, 56% seen once.

The TCR originated in a human donor with aplastic anemia. The sequencing input was sorted CD4+, CD8+, or CD8+CD57+ T cells (not recorded which) from PBMCs. The chain is built from TRBV7-9 and TRBJ2-7; TRBD1 aligns across 7 bases. The chain's CDR3 is CASSLTGDSYEQYF. Written as DNA, the CDR3 is TGTGCCAGCAGCTTAACAGGGGATTCCTACGAGCAGTACTTC.